The 25 T cell receptor beta chains given below trace back to one sample, sequenced in a study of blood T cell repertoires in COVID-19. Generated by immunoSEQ multiplex PCR, the TCRdb table keeps only in-frame clones and is missing some. The table includes around 69,000 clones, around 85% detected once. The sample taken for sequencing was peripheral blood. The receptors come from a man aged 45-65 years with acute or convalescent COVID-19.

The chain uses TRBV19 and TRBJ2-3, with TRBD2 matching over 14 bases. The CDR3 is made up of 16 amino acids. Germline V gene data show CDR1 as LNHDA and CDR2 as SQIVND (reference sequence). Trimming cost V 3 bases and J 8 bases; bases outside gene matches: 7. The CDR3 here is CASSMRLAGGQGTQYF. The CDR3 DNA follows: TGTGCCAGTAGTATGAGACTAGCGGGGGGGCAGGGTACGCAGTATTTT.

This chain uses TRBV6-4 with TRBJ1-5; possibly TRBD1 for D (6 bases). This CDR3 spans 18 amino acids. Trimming took off 0 bases at V and 0 bases at J, with 15 bases between the two ends. Germline V CDR1 and CDR2: MRHNA, SNTAGT. The DNA of the CDR3 is TGTGCCAGCAGTGACTCAGGGGACATGATAAATAGCAATCAGCCCCAGCATTTT. This translates into CASSDSGDMINSNQPQHF.

V gene TRBV18 combines with J gene TRBJ1-6; 9 nucleotides align to TRBD1. V shed 6 bases, J shed 9 bases, and the junction held 9 bases outside the gene matches. The CDR3 has 15 residues. Germline CDR1 reads KGHSH; CDR2 reads LQKENI. This chain's CDR3 is CASSSRTGDSSPLHF. CDR3 nucleotides: TGTGCCAGCTCTTCCCGGACAGGGGACTCTTCACCCCTCCACTTT.

The genes are TRBV4-1 and TRBJ2-7, with D tentatively TRBD2 (6 bases). The germline gives CDR1 MGHRA, CDR2 YSYEKL. This CDR3 comprises 16 residues. Trimming pared 0 bases from V and 1 base from J, leaving 13 bases between. The CDR3 DNA sequence: TGCGCCAGCAGCCAAGAGAGCGACGGGAGTTCCTACGAGCAGTACTTC. This translates into CASSQESDGSSYEQYF.

The chain couples TRBV3-1 (or the pseudogene TRBV3-2) to TRBJ1-2; D perhaps matches TRBD1 (5 bases). CDR1 LGHDT and CDR2 YNNKEL come from the germline V gene (reference sequence). V lost 0 bases and J 4 bases, leaving 18 bases between the germline ends. The CDR3 has 17 residues. CDR3 sequence reads: CASSQEIGQGGAYGYTF. For the CDR3, the DNA is TGTGCCAGCAGCCAAGAAATCGGCCAGGGAGGTGCCTATGGCTACACCTTC.

The gene calls are TRBV5-8 and TRBJ1-4; D might be TRBD1 (5 bases). The CDR3 consists of 14 residues. CDR1 is SGHTS and CDR2 is YDEGEE in the germline V gene. V was cut by 1 base and J by 6 bases, with 10 bases left in between. The DNA for the CDR3 is TGTGCCAGCAGCTTGCAGGGTGCGGATGAAAAACTGTTTTTT. Translated, it gives CASSLQGADEKLFF.

The chain carries TRBV3-1 (or the pseudogene TRBV3-2) and TRBJ1-2; unclear D gene. Between the trimmed V and J ends, which lost 4 bases and 13 bases, there was a span of 22 bases. CDR3 size: 14 residues. The germline V gene has CDR1 LGHDT and CDR2 YNNKEL (reference sequence). The CDR3 sequence: CASSRQGGPYGITF. CDR3 nucleotides: TGTGCCAGCAGCCGCCAAGGAGGCCCCTATGGAATCACCTTC.

The chain recombines TRBV7-2 with TRBJ2-4; TRBD2 is a possible D gene (7 bases). This CDR3 has 14 amino acids. The germline V and J ends were trimmed by 2 bases and 5 bases, with 10 bases remaining between them. Germline V CDR1 and CDR2: SGHTA, FQGNSA. CDR3 nucleotides: TGTGCCAGCAGCTTATCGCGGGGGCAAAACATTCAGTACTTC. It translates to CASSLSRGQNIQYF.

J is TRBJ1-2 and V is TRBV4-2; 7 bases match TRBD1. Trimming took 0 bases from V and 2 from J; bases not matched to a gene: 21. CDR1 and CDR2 from the germline V gene are LGHNA and YNFKEQ. The CDR3 has 21 residues. The chain's CDR3 is CASSQDDRVLASEDKNYGYTF. CDR3 bases: TGTGCCAGCAGCCAAGATGACAGGGTGTTAGCCTCCGAAGATAAAAACTATGGCTACACCTTC.

This sequence joins TRBV6-5 and TRBJ2-7, with D tentatively TRBD1 (5 bases). The CDR3 extends over 13 amino acids. The V end was cut by 8 bases, the J end by 2 bases, with 13 bases between. The germline CDR1 and CDR2 sequences are MNHEY and SVGAGI. CDR3 sequence reads: CASLKGATYEQYF. In nucleotides, the CDR3 is TGTGCCAGCCTCAAAGGGGCTACCTACGAGCAGTACTTC.

This clone has more than one count but fewer than ten. The V and J genes are TRBV24-1 and TRBJ2-5; D possibly corresponds to TRBD1 (5 bases). The V gene lost 6 bases and the J gene lost 4 bases, with 11 bases spanning the gap. Germline V gene sequence: CDR1 KGHDR, CDR2 SFDVKD. The CDR3 is 13 amino acids. As DNA, the CDR3 is TGTGCCACCAGTCTTGCAGGGTTAGAGACCCAGTACTTC. Amino acid sequence: CATSLAGLETQYF.

This clone has just one count. J is TRBJ2-6 and V is TRBV3-1 (or the pseudogene TRBV3-2), with 9 bases matching TRBD2. Germline lookup yields CDR1 LGHDT and CDR2 YNNKEL (reference sequence). V was clipped by 4 bases and J by 0 bases; unmatched bases: 10. The CDR3 contains 19 residues. This chain's CDR3 is CASSPRQRGAISGANVLTF. CDR3 DNA sequence: TGTGCCAGCAGCCCCCGTCAGCGGGGGGCTATCTCTGGGGCCAACGTCCTGACTTTC.

V usage is TRBV6-5 and J usage is TRBJ2-7; weak D call: TRBD1 (5 bases). V lost 6 bases and J 3 bases, leaving 6 bases between the germline ends. The germline CDR1 and CDR2 sequences are MNHEY and SVGAGI. The CDR3 loop spans 11 amino acids. The CDR3 reads CASRGDYEQYV. The DNA of the CDR3 is TGTGCCAGCAGAGGGGACTACGAGCAGTACGTC.

The V call is TRBV5-6, the J call TRBJ2-7; D is perhaps TRBD1 (5 bases). The CDR3 covers 15 residues. Germline values: CDR1 SGHDT, CDR2 YYEEEE. V lost 4 bases and J 0 bases, leaving 14 bases between the germline ends. CDR3 residues: CASSRFQGYSYEQYF. The CDR3 DNA reads TGTGCCAGCAGCCGATTTCAGGGTTACTCCTACGAGCAGTACTTC. Variable domain in full (rest from reference TRBV5-6 and TRBJ2-7): DAGVTQSPTHLIKTRGQQVTLRCSPKSGHDTVSWYQQALGQGPQFIFQYYEEEERQRGNFPDRFSGHQFPNYSSELNVNALLLGDSALYLCASSRFQGYSYEQYFGPGTRLTVT.

The CDR3 DNA reads TGTGCCAGCAGCCAACGATTACAGGGGAACAATGAGCAGTTCTTC. Encoded protein: CASSQRLQGNNEQFF. The chain uses TRBV3-1 (or the pseudogene TRBV3-2) and TRBJ2-1; TRBD1 matches at 7 bases. Germline V gene sequence: CDR1 LGHDT, CDR2 YNNKEL (reference sequence). The length of the CDR3 is 15 residues. V was pared by 2 bases and J by 5 bases, with 6 bases of the junction left unmatched.

V usage is TRBV19 and J usage is TRBJ2-2; TRBD1 agrees at 8 bases. The CDR3 is 16 amino acids. Looked up from germline, CDR1 is LNHDA and CDR2 is SQIVND (reference sequence). J lost 6 bases, V lost 4 bases, and 10 bases had no gene match. CDR3 amino acids: CASSRDRRGDAGELFF. CDR3 nucleotide sequence: TGTGCCAGTAGTAGGGACAGGCGGGGCGACGCCGGGGAGCTGTTTTTT.

The chain joins TRBV7-9 to TRBJ2-3; TRBD2 might be the D (5 bases). The CDR3 is 14 amino acids. CDR1 and CDR2 from the germline V gene are SEHNR and FQNEAQ (reference sequence). The V end was cut by 4 bases, the J end by 7 bases, with 15 bases between. The CDR3 DNA reads TGTGCCAGCAGCTCCGAACTAGAATTCAATACGCAGTATTTT. Translated, it gives CASSSELEFNTQYF.

This clone was seen a handful of times. The rearrangement uses TRBV9 and TRBJ2-3; 11 bases line up with TRBD2. Germline loops: CDR1 SGDLS, CDR2 YYNGEE. The CDR3 is 16 residues long. The J segment lost 6 bases and the V segment lost 4 bases, leaving 10 bases of the junction unmatched. CDR3 DNA: TGTGCCAGCAGCACTCTCCGTAGCGGGGGGGCGGATACGCAGTATTTT. It specifies CASSTLRSGGADTQYF.

This chain uses TRBV5-4 with TRBJ2-3; 10 nucleotides agree with TRBD2. The CDR3 covers 16 residues. J gave up 2 bases and V 4 bases, and 7 bases lay outside the gene matches. Germline V gene lookup returns CDR1 SGHNT and CDR2 YYREEE (reference sequence). CDR3 bases: TGTGCCAGCAGCATCATAGCGGGGGGAGACACAGATACGCAGTATTTT. Translated, it gives CASSIIAGGDTDTQYF.

The rearrangement joins TRBV19 to TRBJ1-2; D gene unclear. Germline lookup yields CDR1 LNHDA and CDR2 SQIVND (reference sequence). The V end was cut by 3 bases, the J end by 6 bases, with 20 bases between. This CDR3 is 16 amino acids long. CDR3 coding DNA: TGTGCCAGTAGTATCAATTCGGGGATGGCCCCGGATGGCTACACCTTC. The encoded protein is CASSINSGMAPDGYTF.

This rearrangement joins TRBV3-1 (or the pseudogene TRBV3-2) to TRBJ2-2; D may be TRBD2 (5 bases). Trimming removed 7 bases from V and 5 bases from J, with 11 bases in between. The germline CDR1 and CDR2 sequences are LGHDT and YNNKEL (reference sequence). The CDR3 is made up of 13 amino acids. The CDR3 DNA is TGTGCCAGCACCAGGACGGGAACCGGGGAGCTGTTTTTT. Protein: CASTRTGTGELFF.

The genes are TRBV7-8 and TRBJ1-5; no reliable D call. Trimming left V 5 bases short and J 5 bases short, with 16 bases between. The CDR3 extends over 15 amino acids. Looked up from germline, CDR1 is SGHVS and CDR2 is FQNEAQ. The CDR3 sequence is CASSRSEGGYQPQHF. The CDR3 coding sequence is TGTGCCAGCAGCCGGTCGGAGGGCGGTTATCAGCCCCAGCATTTT.

V and J are TRBV5-4 and TRBJ1-1; a possible D gene is TRBD1 (5 bases). The CDR3 contains 14 residues. Germline V gene lookup returns CDR1 SGHNT and CDR2 YYREEE (reference sequence). Deletions cut 4 bases from V and 0 bases from J, with 10 bases between. The CDR3 sequence: CASSRTNMNTEAFF. The CDR3 region has the DNA TGTGCCAGCAGCCGGACAAACATGAACACTGAAGCTTTCTTT. Looking up the rest from reference TRBV5-4 and TRBJ1-1 gives the full variable domain: ETGVTQSPTHLIKTRGQQVTLRCSSQSGHNTVSWYQQALGQGPQFIFQYYREEENGRGNFPPRFSGLQFPNYSSELNVNALELDDSALYLCASSRTNMNTEAFFGQGTRLTVV.

The V gene is TRBV30, the J gene TRBJ2-4; 7 bases are a match to TRBD1. Germline trimming cut 3 bases from V and 3 bases from J; bases unmatched to any gene: 11. The CDR3 contains 16 residues. Germline V gene lookup returns CDR1 GTSNPN and CDR2 SVGIG (reference sequence). This CDR3 reads CAWRARGQPGKNIQYF. The CDR3, as DNA: TGTGCCTGGAGGGCGAGGGGACAGCCAGGCAAAAACATTCAGTACTTC. The variable domain in full, with the rest retrieved from reference TRBV30 and TRBJ2-4, is SQTIHQWPATLVQPVGSPLSLECTVEGTSNPNLYWYRQAAGRGLQLLFYSVGIGQISSEVPQNLSASRPQDRQFILSSKKLLLSDSGFYLCAWRARGQPGKNIQYFGAGTRLSVL.

The rearrangement joins TRBV9 to TRBJ1-2, with D unclear. V lost 5 bases and J 6 bases, leaving 14 bases between the germline ends. Germline V gene sequence: CDR1 SGDLS, CDR2 YYNGEE. The CDR3 covers 13 residues. DNA of the CDR3: TGTGCCAGCAGTGAGGGCCCGTTAGATGGCTACACCTTC. Translation: CASSEGPLDGYTF. Together with reference TRBV9 and TRBJ1-2, the CDR3 gives the full variable domain: DSGVTQTPKHLITATGQRVTLRCSPRSGDLSVYWYQQSLDQGLQFLIQYYNGEERAKGNILERFSAQQFPDLHSELNLSSLELGDSALYFCASSEGPLDGYTFGSGTRLTVV.